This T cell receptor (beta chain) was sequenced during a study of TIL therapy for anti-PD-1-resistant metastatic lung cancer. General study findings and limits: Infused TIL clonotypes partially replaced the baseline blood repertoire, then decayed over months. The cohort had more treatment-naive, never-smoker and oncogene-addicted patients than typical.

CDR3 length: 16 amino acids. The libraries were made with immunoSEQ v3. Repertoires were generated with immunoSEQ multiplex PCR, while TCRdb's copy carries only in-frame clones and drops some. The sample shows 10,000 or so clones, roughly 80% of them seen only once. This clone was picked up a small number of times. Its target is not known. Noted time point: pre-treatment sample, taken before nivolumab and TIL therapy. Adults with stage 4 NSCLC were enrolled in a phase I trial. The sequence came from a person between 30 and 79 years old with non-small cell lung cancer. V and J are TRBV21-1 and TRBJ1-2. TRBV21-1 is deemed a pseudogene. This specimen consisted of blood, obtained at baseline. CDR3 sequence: CASSAPTLGRDYGYTF. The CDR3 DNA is TGTGCCAGCAGCGCCCCCACTCTGGGGAGGGACTATGGCTACACCTTC.